These 23 T cell receptor beta chains came from one sample sequenced in a study of Graves' ophthalmopathy and Graves' hyperthyroidism (dated by TCRdb to 2017 to 2018). TCRdb shows the sequencer as Illumina HiSeq 2000. For repertoire sequencing, the TCR beta CDR3 regions were amplified from RNA transcripts. HTBI primers and the Qiagen OneStep RT-PCR kit were used in a first-round RT-PCR, which was followed by a second-round multiplex PCR, size selection and purification. TCRdb reworked the public reads: Q25 trimming with fastp, MiXCR clone assembly, productive beta chains retained. Identical CDR3 protein sequences are pooled into one entry, listed with their most common genes and DNA. Counted in this sample were 500,000 to 700,000 distinct CDR3 sequences; 35% to 40% of them appeared once. The ten largest clonotypes hold roughly 4% of the sample. The sequencing sample was made of peripheral blood or thyroid tissue (not recorded which). These receptors were obtained from an adult man with Graves' hyperthyroidism.

The V gene is TRBV20-1, the J gene TRBJ2-3; the D is unclear. V lost 6 bases, J lost 0 bases, and 7 bases lay in between. The CDR3 consists of 12 residues. Germline V CDR1 and CDR2: DFQATT, SNEGSKA (reference sequence). The chain's CDR3 is CSAQKSTDTQYF. The DNA of the CDR3 is TGCAGTGCCCAGAAGAGCACAGATACGCAGTATTTT.

This clonotype came up many times. The gene calls are TRBV6-5 and TRBJ1-5; D is uncertain. The CDR3 covers 14 residues. The V gene lost 5 bases and the J gene lost 0 bases, with 8 bases spanning the gap. CDR1 is MNHEY, CDR2 SVGAGI, per germline. CDR3 sequence: CASSPSDSNQPQHF. CDR3 coding DNA: TGTGCCAGCAGTCCCTCAGATAGCAATCAGCCCCAGCATTTT.

This clonotype was observed many times. The V gene is TRBV20-1, the J gene TRBJ1-5; D is ambiguous. The ends were cut back, 3 bases at V and 1 base at J, with 13 bases in the middle. Germline loops: CDR1 DFQATT, CDR2 SNEGSKA (reference sequence). The CDR3 contains 15 residues. Here the CDR3 DNA reads TGCAGTGCTAGCGCGGGGTTGAGGAGCAATCAGCCCCAGCATTTT. Protein product: CSASAGLRSNQPQHF.

The chain recombines TRBV6-2 or TRBV6-3 with TRBJ2-7; 7 bases match TRBD1. The V and J ends lost 0 bases and 5 bases, in that order; junction bases with no gene match: 7. CDR1 and CDR2 (germline): MNHEY, SVGEGT. This CDR3 is 15 amino acids long. Here the CDR3 DNA reads TGTGCCAGCAGTTACTCGATCCGGACAGGCGACGAGCAGTACTTC. Protein sequence: CASSYSIRTGDEQYF.

This chain uses TRBV7-2 with TRBJ2-5; D is ambiguous. The CDR3 length is 13 residues. Per the germline V gene, CDR1 is SGHTA and CDR2 is FQGNSA. V lost 5 bases and J 3 bases, leaving 10 bases between the germline ends. The CDR3 region is CASSRDLEETQYF. DNA for the CDR3: TGTGCCAGCAGCAGGGATCTAGAAGAGACCCAGTACTTC.

This clonotype has a count of ten or more. This rearrangement joins TRBV15 to TRBJ2-5; D remains ambiguous. Trimming removed 0 bases from V and 2 bases from J, with 10 bases in between. Germline CDR1 and CDR2: LNHNV and YYDKDF (reference sequence). This CDR3 is built from 15 residues. CDR3 protein: CATSRDLAVQETQYF. CDR3 DNA sequence: TGTGCCACCAGCAGAGATTTGGCGGTACAAGAGACCCAGTACTTC.

The sample holds many counts of this clonotype. CDR3: CASSLLSGKGTEAFF. The CDR3 nucleotides read TGCGCCAGCAGCCTCCTCAGTGGAAAGGGCACTGAAGCTTTCTTT. The chain joins TRBV5-1 to TRBJ1-1; D uncertain. Germline CDR1 reads SGHRS; CDR2 reads YFSETQ. V was trimmed by 4 bases and J by 4 bases, leaving 17 bases between them. The CDR3 totals 15 residues.

The table lists this clonotype with many counts. The chain employs TRBV29-1 and TRBJ2-7; the D call may be TRBD1 or TRBD2 (5 bases each). With 1 base removed from V and 2 bases from J, the gap between germline ends came to 15 bases. Germline assignment: CDR1 SQVTM and CDR2 ANQGSEA. CDR3 length: 15 residues. In DNA, the CDR3 is TGCAGCGTTGAAGTCCTTTGGGGGAGAGCCTACGAGCAGTACTTC. Protein: CSVEVLWGRAYEQYF.

This clonotype was observed once. The chain has TRBV30 and TRBJ1-1, with unresolved D. The CDR3 has 15 residues. The V end lost 0 bases, the J end lost 3 bases, and 14 bases lay between the germline ends. Germline values: CDR1 GTSNPN, CDR2 SVGIG (reference sequence). The CDR3 nucleotides are TGTGCCTGGAGTGTACAGTGGCGTGGAGACACTGAAGCTTTCTTT. This gives the protein CAWSVQWRGDTEAFF.

The chain couples TRBV29-1 to TRBJ1-2, with a possible D match to TRBD1 (5 bases). CDR1 SQVTM and CDR2 ANQGSEA come from the germline V gene. The CDR3 has 13 amino acids. Deletions cut 1 base from V and 4 bases from J, with 10 bases between. The CDR3 region is CSVEGGVGYGYTF. In DNA form, the CDR3 reads TGCAGCGTTGAAGGAGGGGTAGGCTATGGCTACACCTTC.

Concerning this clonotype: It may be a read error: a sequence one base away is much more abundant. V and J are TRBV7-9 and TRBJ1-1; maybe TRBD1 (6 bases). V lost 3 bases and J 3 bases, leaving 14 bases between the germline ends. The CDR3 covers 15 residues. Germline-derived CDR1 and CDR2 are SEHNR and FQNEAQ (reference sequence). The CDR3, as DNA: TGTGCCAGCAGCTTGGTGGGGGCCGGGGACACTGAAGCTTTCTTT. Translation gives CASSLVGAGDTEAFF.

V and J are TRBV2 and TRBJ2-7; 10 nucleotides line up with TRBD2. The length of the CDR3 is 14 residues. The J segment lost 3 bases and the V segment lost 6 bases, leaving 5 bases of the junction unmatched. CDR1 and CDR2 from the germline V gene are SNHLY and FYNNEI. In DNA form, the CDR3 reads TGTGCCAGCAGCTCAGGACTAGCGGACTACGAGCAGTACTTC. Translated: CASSSGLADYEQYF. Based on the CDR3 plus reference TRBV2 and TRBJ2-7, the full variable domain is EPEVTQTPSHQVTQMGQEVILRCVPISNHLYFYWYRQILGQKVEFLVSFYNNEISEKSEIFDDQFSVERPDGSNFTLKIRSTKLEDSAMYFCASSSGLADYEQYFGPGTRLTVT.

The gene calls are TRBV19 and TRBJ2-3, with TRBD2 matching 8 bases. CDR3 length: 17 amino acids. Germline trimming cut 5 bases from V and 8 bases from J; bases unmatched to any gene: 18. In germline, CDR1 is LNHDA, CDR2 SQIVND (reference sequence). The CDR3 coding sequence is TGTGCCAGTAGTTTAACCGGGGGGGCTAGAGGCCAGTCTACGCAGTATTTT. It is translated as CASSLTGGARGQSTQYF.

This clonotype was counted at least ten times. This chain uses TRBV10-1 with TRBJ1-5; a possible D gene is TRBD1 (6 bases). The CDR3 contains 13 residues. CDR1 is WNHNN and CDR2 is SYGVQD in the germline V gene (reference sequence). The V and J ends lost 6 bases and 7 bases respectively, with 13 bases between them. The CDR3 nucleotides are TGCGCCAGCAGGGGGGGGGCTCGGCAGCCCCAGCATTTT. Residues: CASRGGARQPQHF.

This clonotype was recorded many times. The chain recombines TRBV5-1 with TRBJ2-7; D call uncertain. Trimming stripped 0 bases from V and 2 bases from J, with 6 bases between. Germline CDR1 SGHRS, CDR2 YFSETQ. The CDR3 loop spans 13 amino acids. The CDR3 sequence is CASSLADPYEQYF. CDR3 sequence (DNA): TGCGCCAGCAGCTTGGCGGACCCCTACGAGCAGTACTTC.

This clonotype was counted ten times or more. DNA of the CDR3: TGTGCCAGCAGCTTAGGTGGGGGATTCCAAGAGACCCAGTACTTC. As protein: CASSLGGGFQETQYF. V usage is TRBV13 and J usage is TRBJ2-5; D may be TRBD1 or TRBD2 (5 bases each). This CDR3 has 15 residues. V was clipped by 0 bases and J by 1 base, with 9 bases between them. CDR1 is PRHDT, CDR2 FYEKMQ, per germline (reference sequence).

This clonotype was recorded many times. The chain is built from TRBV2 and TRBJ1-5, with D uncertain. This CDR3 spans 15 amino acids. V lost 0 bases and J lost 7, with 13 bases in between. Germline V gives CDR1 SNHLY, CDR2 FYNNEI. The CDR3 DNA is TGTGCCAGCAGTGAAGCCAGGCAGTATCAACAGCCCCAGCATTTT. This sequence encodes CASSEARQYQQPQHF.

In this sample, this clonotype turned up many times. The CDR3 reads CASSRDSGDAGNTIYF. CDR3 in DNA: TGTGCCAGCAGCCGCGACTCCGGGGACGCGGGAAACACCATATATTTT. The chain combines TRBV12-3 or TRBV12-4 with TRBJ1-3, with a possible D match to TRBD1 (5 bases). V lost 6 bases and J 4 bases, leaving 19 bases between the germline ends. The CDR3 has 16 residues.

In this sample, this clonotype turned up once. Because the CDR3 is missing its conserved closing phenylalanine or tryptophan, this is likely a read error. The chain couples TRBV12-3 or TRBV12-4 to TRBJ2-2; 13 bases fit TRBD2. V shed 8 bases and J 8 bases; nucleotides not matched to a gene: 5. The CDR3 is 14 amino acids. The CDR3 reads CASGGTSGDGELFV. The CDR3 DNA sequence: TGTGCCAGCGGGGGGACTAGCGGGGATGGGGAGCTGTTTGTT.

This clonotype showed up just a few times. V is TRBV19 and J is TRBJ2-5; 12 nucleotides match TRBD2. The germline V gene has CDR1 LNHDA and CDR2 SQIVND (reference sequence). The CDR3 extends over 15 amino acids. After removal of 3 bases from V and 4 bases from J, the junction contained 3 bases not matched to a gene. CDR3 loop: CASSMTTSGRETQYF. CDR3 sequence (DNA): TGTGCCAGTAGTATGACGACTAGCGGGAGAGAGACCCAGTACTTC.

The sample holds many counts of this clonotype. This rearrangement joins TRBV2 to TRBJ1-5, with D uncertain. This CDR3 comprises 14 residues. Trimming left V 3 bases short and J 6 bases short, with 12 bases between. From germline, CDR1 is SNHLY and CDR2 FYNNEI. CDR3 in DNA: TGTGCCAGCAGTGAGAGGCAGTCGGGTCAGCCCCAGCATTTT. Protein: CASSERQSGQPQHF.

This clonotype was counted at least ten times. The rearrangement uses TRBV6-5 and TRBJ1-5, with 9 nucleotides matching TRBD1. The CDR3 length is 14 residues. Germline CDR1 and CDR2: MNHEY and SVGAGI. V lost 6 bases, J lost 0 bases, and 0 bases stayed unmatched. The CDR3 DNA reads TGTGCCAGCAGACAGGGGGCTAGCAATCAGCCCCAGCATTTT. Protein: CASRQGASNQPQHF.

The chain couples TRBV7-2 to TRBJ2-2, with 11 bases aligning to TRBD2. CDR1 is SGHTA and CDR2 is FQGNSA in the germline V gene. Losses at the gene ends were 5 bases for V and 6 bases for J; bases not matched to a gene: 5. The CDR3 totals 15 residues. The CDR3 spells CASSPLGLAAGELFF. Here the CDR3 DNA reads TGTGCCAGCAGCCCCTTGGGACTAGCGGCCGGGGAGCTGTTTTTT.